The entry that follows covers one TCR beta chain sequence. Time point specified: newly diagnosed, previously untreated cHL patient sample. These data belong to a study of PD-1 blockade in classical Hodgkin lymphoma. Sequenced by immunoSEQ multiplex PCR; TCRdb stores in-frame clones only, minus some. Of approximately 17,000 clones in the sample, around nine tenths are singletons; the top ten hold about 7.1%. Between the trimmed V and J ends, which lost 5 bases and 6 bases, there was a span of 13 bases. Per the germline V gene, CDR1 is SQVTM and CDR2 is ANQGSEA. This CDR3 region has 12 residues. The sequenced material came from peripheral blood mononuclear cells (PBMCs). The chain links TRBV29-1 to TRBJ1-2; TRBD1 is a possible D gene (5 bases). This receptor was identified in a human donor with classical Hodgkin lymphoma. CDR3 DNA sequence: TGCAGCGTTACTCAAAGGGGCGATGGCTACACCTTC. This gives the protein CSVTQRGDGYTF.